These 16 T cell receptor beta chains came from one sample sequenced in a study of cytomegalovirus exposure and HLA in healthy donors. A multiplex PCR was run with 60 Vbeta primers and 13 Jbeta primers. TCRdb's table, derived via immunoSEQ multiplex PCR, lists solely in-frame clones and lacks some. The table records about 130,000 clones, about three quarters of them present only once. Material for sequencing was PBMCs. Receptors originate from a woman aged 55 to 70 in good health and CMV-seropositive.

The rearrangement joins TRBV7-8 to TRBJ1-1, with 8 nucleotides matching TRBD1. CDR1 SGHVS and CDR2 FQNEAQ come from the germline V gene. The CDR3 runs 15 residues. Trimming cost V 2 bases and J 2 bases; bases outside gene matches: 4. CDR3 loop: CASSLFDRGNTEAFF. In DNA form, the CDR3 reads TGTGCCAGCAGCTTATTTGACAGGGGAAACACTGAAGCTTTCTTT.

The chain uses TRBV2 and TRBJ2-7, with D possibly being TRBD1 (5 bases). Germline-derived CDR1 and CDR2 are SNHLY and FYNNEI. The V end lost 5 bases, the J end lost 0 bases, and 11 bases lay between the germline ends. The CDR3 is 14 amino acids. The CDR3: CASSQQGNSYEQYF. The CDR3 region has the DNA TGTGCCAGCAGTCAGCAGGGTAACTCCTACGAGCAGTACTTC.

This clone came up a few times. This rearrangement joins TRBV5-6 to TRBJ1-2; the match to TRBD1 covers 10 bases. CDR3 length equals 15 residues. Germline V gene lookup returns CDR1 SGHDT and CDR2 YYEEEE. V was clipped by 4 bases and J by 4 bases; unmatched bases: 7. CDR3 coding DNA: TGTGCCAGCAGCCCCGACAGGGGGCTCGGCTATGGCTACACCTTC. Translation gives CASSPDRGLGYGYTF.

The chain couples TRBV11-3 to TRBJ1-3; D is unclear. Per the germline V gene, CDR1 is SGHNT and CDR2 is YENEEA. Between the trimmed V and J ends, which lost 5 bases and 0 bases, there was a span of 14 bases. The CDR3 covers 16 residues. The CDR3 nucleotides read TGTGCCAGCAGCCCCGGGAGCCCTACCTCTGGAAACACCATATATTTT. This gives the protein CASSPGSPTSGNTIYF.

This chain links TRBV15 with TRBJ2-7, with 8 bases identical to TRBD1. CDR3 size: 15 residues. With 4 bases clipped from V and 0 bases from J, the junction kept 5 bases outside the gene matches. The germline V gene has CDR1 LNHNV and CDR2 YYDKDF (reference sequence). The chain's CDR3 is CATSTWDRSSYEQYF. In DNA, the CDR3 is TGTGCCACCAGCACCTGGGACAGGAGCTCCTACGAGCAGTACTTC.

CDR3 loop: CASSLNPAGTAETQYF. The CDR3 coding sequence is TGCGCCAGCAGCTTGAATCCTGCGGGGACGGCAGAGACCCAGTACTTC. The rearrangement uses TRBV5-1 and TRBJ2-5; maybe TRBD2 (6 bases). V was shortened by 1 base and J by 4 bases, with 17 bases between the two germline ends. Germline V gives CDR1 SGHRS, CDR2 YFSETQ. This CDR3 is built from 16 residues.

The CDR3 loop is CASSTYSPPNTGELFF. CDR3 in DNA: TGTGCCAGCAGTACGTACAGCCCTCCGAACACCGGGGAGCTGTTTTTT. V is TRBV27 and J is TRBJ2-2; D unclear. Germline CDR1 MNHEY, CDR2 SMNVEV (reference sequence). There are 16 residues in the CDR3. V lost 5 bases and J lost 0, with 13 bases in between.

The chain joins TRBV6-5 to TRBJ2-7; 7 bases line up with TRBD2. The CDR3 is made up of 15 amino acids. The germline CDR1 and CDR2 sequences are MNHEY and SVGAGI. J gave up 2 bases and V 6 bases, and 10 bases lay outside the gene matches. The CDR3 reads CASSRGGLDPYEQYF. CDR3 coding DNA: TGTGCCAGCAGCCGGGGTGGACTAGATCCCTACGAGCAGTACTTC.

This chain connects TRBV18 to TRBJ2-1; TRBD2 matches at 7 bases. V dropped 8 bases and J dropped 10; count of bases not matched to a gene: 17. Per germline, CDR1 KGHSH and CDR2 LQKENI. The CDR3 is 15 residues long. In nucleotides, the CDR3 is TGTGCCAGCCAACGGGGGACCGCCGGGGGGTTCGAGCAGTTCTTC. Translation: CASQRGTAGGFEQFF. Full variable domain (remainder filled in from reference TRBV18 and TRBJ2-1): NAGVMQNPRHLVRRRGQEARLRCSPMKGHSHVYWYRQLPEEGLKFMVYLQKENIIDESGMPKERFSAEFPKEGPSILRIQQVVRGDSAAYFCASQRGTAGGFEQFFGPGTRLTVL.

This clone has a single count. The V gene is TRBV30, the J gene TRBJ1-1, with 10 bases identical to TRBD1. V was clipped by 3 bases and J by 11 bases; unmatched bases: 12. There are 14 residues in the CDR3. Germline CDR1 is GTSNPN and CDR2 is SVGIG (reference sequence). The CDR3 region is CAWSALGQGGMAFF. The DNA for the CDR3 is TGTGCCTGGAGCGCTCTCGGACAGGGGGGGATGGCTTTCTTT.

V usage is TRBV5-4 and J usage is TRBJ1-2; tentative D call: TRBD1 (6 bases). The CDR3 consists of 14 residues. The germline V and J ends were trimmed by 4 bases and 3 bases, with 13 bases remaining between them. From germline, CDR1 is SGHNT and CDR2 YYREEE (reference sequence). The CDR3: CASSGEQGYYGYTF. CDR3 bases: TGTGCCAGCAGCGGGGAACAGGGATACTATGGCTACACCTTC.

The chain has TRBV9 and TRBJ2-2; D is unresolved. CDR3 length: 13 amino acids. V was pared by 9 bases and J by 7 bases, with 16 bases between. Germline V gene sequence: CDR1 SGDLS, CDR2 YYNGEE. The CDR3 DNA reads as TGTGCCACCGGCGGTTCTGTGGACGGGGAGCTGTTTTTT. Its translation is CATGGSVDGELFF.

The chain uses TRBV21-1 and TRBJ2-2; the listed D gene, TRBD2, was not tested against the DNA. TRBV21-1 is labeled a pseudogene. The CDR3 extends over 16 amino acids. The CDR3 sequence: CASSKVPGTNTGELFF. The CDR3 nucleotides read TGTGCCAGCAGCAAAGTACCGGGGACGAACACCGGGGAGCTGTTTTTT.

The V and J genes are TRBV25-1 and TRBJ1-6; D call uncertain. The germline V gene has CDR1 MGHDK and CDR2 SYGVNS. V dropped 6 bases and J dropped 8 bases, with 8 bases sitting between them. This CDR3 region has 12 residues. CDR3 sequence: CASRRAYSPLHF. CDR3 nucleotide sequence: TGTGCCAGCAGGAGGGCATATTCACCCCTCCACTTT. The variable domain in full, with the rest retrieved from reference TRBV25-1 and TRBJ1-6, is EADIYQTPRYLVIGTGKKITLECSQTMGHDKMYWYQQDPGMELHLIHYSYGVNSTEKGDLSSESTVSRIRTEHFPLTLESARPSHTSQYLCASRRAYSPLHFGNGTRLTVT.

V is TRBV4-3 and J is TRBJ1-6; 8 nucleotides match TRBD1. After removal of 3 bases from V and 2 bases from J, the junction contained 15 bases not matched to a gene. CDR1 is LGHNA and CDR2 is YSLEER in the germline V gene. The CDR3 runs to 20 residues. The DNA of the CDR3 is TGCGCCAGCAGCCAGATCCAATCCTTGACAGGGGCACCCTATAATTCACCCCTCCACTTT. This sequence encodes CASSQIQSLTGAPYNSPLHF.

This clone was detected only once. The rearrangement uses TRBV28 and TRBJ1-2; possible D gene TRBD1, 5 bases. Germline V gene lookup returns CDR1 MDHEN and CDR2 SYDVKM. V was trimmed by 4 bases and J by 1 base, leaving 16 bases between them. The CDR3 runs to 16 residues. The CDR3 sequence: CASSSTGGFGNYGYTF. The CDR3 DNA reads TGTGCCAGCAGTTCAACCGGGGGGTTCGGTAACTATGGCTACACCTTC.